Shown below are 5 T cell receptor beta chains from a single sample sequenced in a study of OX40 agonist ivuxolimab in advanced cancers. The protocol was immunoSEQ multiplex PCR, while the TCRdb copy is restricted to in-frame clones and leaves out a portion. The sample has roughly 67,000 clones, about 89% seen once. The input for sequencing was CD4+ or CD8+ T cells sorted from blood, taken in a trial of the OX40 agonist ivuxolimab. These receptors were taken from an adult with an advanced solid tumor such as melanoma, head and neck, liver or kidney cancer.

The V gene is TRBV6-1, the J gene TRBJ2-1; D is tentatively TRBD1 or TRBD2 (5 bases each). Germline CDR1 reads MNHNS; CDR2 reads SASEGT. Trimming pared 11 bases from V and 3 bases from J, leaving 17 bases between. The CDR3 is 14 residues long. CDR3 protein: CAGRGVSNYNEQFF. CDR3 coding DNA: TGTGCCGGGAGAGGGGTTAGTAACTACAATGAGCAGTTCTTC.

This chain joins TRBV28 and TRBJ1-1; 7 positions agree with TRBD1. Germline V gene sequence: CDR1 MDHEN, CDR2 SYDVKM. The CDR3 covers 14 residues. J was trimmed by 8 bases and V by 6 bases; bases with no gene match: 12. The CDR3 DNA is TGTGCCAGCAGCCCCGGACAGGCTTCGAGAGAAGCTTTCTTT. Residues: CASSPGQASREAFF.

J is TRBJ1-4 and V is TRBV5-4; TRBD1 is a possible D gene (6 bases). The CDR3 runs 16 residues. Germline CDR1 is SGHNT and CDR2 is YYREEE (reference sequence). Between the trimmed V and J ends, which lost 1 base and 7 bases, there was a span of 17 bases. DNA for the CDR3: TGTGCCAGCAGCTTGTCGGCCAACAGGGAGGGTGAAAAACTGTTTTTT. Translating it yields CASSLSANREGEKLFF.

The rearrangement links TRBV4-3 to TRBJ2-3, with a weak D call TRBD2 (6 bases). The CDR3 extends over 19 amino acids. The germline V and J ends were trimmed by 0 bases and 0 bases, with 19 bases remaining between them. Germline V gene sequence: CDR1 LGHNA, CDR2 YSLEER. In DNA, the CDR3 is TGCGCCAGCAGCCAAGATTGGTTTGGGGGAGGATTAAGCACAGATACGCAGTATTTT. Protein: CASSQDWFGGGLSTDTQYF.

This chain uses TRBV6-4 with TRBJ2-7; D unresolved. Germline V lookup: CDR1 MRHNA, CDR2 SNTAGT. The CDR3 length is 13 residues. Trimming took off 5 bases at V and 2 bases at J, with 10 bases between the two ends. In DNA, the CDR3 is TGTGCCAGCAGTCCCGATCCCGCCTACGAGCAGTACTTC. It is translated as CASSPDPAYEQYF.